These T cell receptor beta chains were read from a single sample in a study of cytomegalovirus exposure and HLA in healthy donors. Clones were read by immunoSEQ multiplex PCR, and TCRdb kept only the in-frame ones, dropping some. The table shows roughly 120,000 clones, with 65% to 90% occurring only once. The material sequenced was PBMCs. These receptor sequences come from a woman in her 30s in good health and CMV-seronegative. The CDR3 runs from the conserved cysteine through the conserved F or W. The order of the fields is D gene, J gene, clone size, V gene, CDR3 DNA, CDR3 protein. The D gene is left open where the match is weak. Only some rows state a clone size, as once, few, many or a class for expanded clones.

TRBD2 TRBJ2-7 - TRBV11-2 TGTGCCAGCAGCTTACGCAGCCTGGACGGGAGGGCCTCATCCGAGCAGTACTTC CASSLRSLDGRASSEQYF
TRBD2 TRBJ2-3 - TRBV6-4 TGTGCCAGCAGTAGCGGGAGTAGCACAGATACGCAGTATTTT CASSSGSSTDTQYF
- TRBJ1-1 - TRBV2 TGTGCCAGCACCCCGAAAAGGGGTCTGTCCCCGAACACTGAAGCTTTCTTT CASTPKRGLSPNTEAFF
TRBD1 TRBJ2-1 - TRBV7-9 TGTGCCAGCAGCTTCCCCGGGACAGGGGGCAATGAGCAGTTCTTC CASSFPGTGGNEQFF
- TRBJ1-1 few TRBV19 TGTGCCAGTAGGGCCACAAATCGTGCAAACACTGAAGCTTTCTTT CASRATNRANTEAFF
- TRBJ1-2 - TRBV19 TGTGCCAGTAGTACTTTTGGGTCAGGGTATGGCTACACCTTC CASSTFGSGYGYTF
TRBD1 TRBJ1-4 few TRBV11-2 TGTGCCAGCGCCCTGGGGGGGACAGGGTCTTACGGTGGTGAAAAACTGTTTTTT CASALGGTGSYGGEKLFF
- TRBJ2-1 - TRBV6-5 TGTGCCAGCAGTTACATGGGCCTCGGTTTGAATGAGCAGTTCTTC CASSYMGLGLNEQFF
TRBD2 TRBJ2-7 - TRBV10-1 TGCGCCAGCAGTATATCCGGGACTAGCGGGACACCTTCCTACGAGCAGTACTTC CASSISGTSGTPSYEQYF
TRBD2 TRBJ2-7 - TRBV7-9 TGTGCCAGCAGCTTAGGTACTAGCGGGAGCCACGAGCAGTACTTC CASSLGTSGSHEQYF
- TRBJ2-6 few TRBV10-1 TGCGCCAGCAGTGAGTCTGGGCGCTCTGGGGCCAACGTCCTGACTTTC CASSESGRSGANVLTF
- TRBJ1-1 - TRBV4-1 TGCGCCAGCAGCCCCCACTCGGGCGGGGGTGCTCGGGGAAACACTGAAGCTTTCTTT CASSPHSGGGARGNTEAFF
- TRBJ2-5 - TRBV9 TGTGCCAGCAGCGAAGGGGGTGGGAAGGTAGAGACCCAGTACTTC CASSEGGGKVETQYF
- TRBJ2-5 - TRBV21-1 TGTGCCAGCGTTCTGTACAGGACGCAAGAGACCCAGTACTTC CASVLYRTQETQYF
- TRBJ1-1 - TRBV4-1 TGCGCCAGCAGCCCCCTACCCGACAGGCGCGAAGCTTTCTTT CASSPLPDRREAFF
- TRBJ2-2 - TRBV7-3 TGTGCCAGCAGCATTGACTCGAGACAGGCCGGGGAGCTGTTTTTT CASSIDSRQAGELFF
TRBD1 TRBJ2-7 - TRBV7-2 TGTGCCAGCAGCTTGCAGACAGGGTTCGGACTCCGAGCCTACGAGCAGTACTTC CASSLQTGFGLRAYEQYF
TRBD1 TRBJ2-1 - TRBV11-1 TGTGCCAGCAGCCAAATTCCAGGGGGCTTCGACAATGAGCAGTTCTTC CASSQIPGGFDNEQFF
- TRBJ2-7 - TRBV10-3 TGTGCCATCAGTGAGACCGGGACACGGTACGAGCAGTACTTC CAISETGTRYEQYF
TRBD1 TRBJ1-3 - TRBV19 TGTGCCAGTAGTAGTAGAGGGGGCTTTGGAAACACCATATATTTT CASSSRGGFGNTIYF
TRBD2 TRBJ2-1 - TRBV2 TGTGCCAGCACTGGGGACCTAGCGGGAGATAGAGATGAGCAGTTCTTC CASTGDLAGDRDEQFF
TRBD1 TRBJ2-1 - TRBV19 TGTGCCAGTAGTATCGACAGGGTGACCCCAACGAATTACAATGAGCAGTTCTTC CASSIDRVTPTNYNEQFF
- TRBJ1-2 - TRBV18 TGTGCCAGCTCACGGGACACAGAGAACTATGGCTACACCTTC CASSRDTENYGYTF
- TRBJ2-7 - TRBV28 TGTGCCAGCAGGGAAACGGCGGCGAGAATCTACGAGCAGTACTTC CASRETAARIYEQYF
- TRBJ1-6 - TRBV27 TGTGCCAGCAGTTTAAGAGCGGGGTTCCTGGACTCCTATAATTCACCCCTCCACTTT CASSLRAGFLDSYNSPLHF
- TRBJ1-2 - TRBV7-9 TGTGCCAGCAGCTTAGGAACCGTTCCCAGTTCCGGCTACACCTTC CASSLGTVPSSGYTF
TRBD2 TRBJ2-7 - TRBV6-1 TGTGCCAGCACAACTAGCGGGAGGGCCTTTTACGAGCAGTACTTC CASTTSGRAFYEQYF
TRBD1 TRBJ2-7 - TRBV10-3 TGTGCCATCAGTGAACCCGGACAGGTTATCGACGAGCAGTACTTC CAISEPGQVIDEQYF
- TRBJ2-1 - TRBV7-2 TGTGCCAGCAGCTTTACAGGAGTCTACAATGAGCAGTTCTTC CASSFTGVYNEQFF
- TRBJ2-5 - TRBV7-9 TGTGCCAGCAGCTTCCCGTCGGCCAGGGGGACCCAGTACTTC CASSFPSARGTQYF
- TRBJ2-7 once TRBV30 TGTGCCTGGAGTCTTGGCAGGGGATCAGGTTCGCAGTACTTC CAWSLGRGSGSQYF
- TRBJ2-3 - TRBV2 TGTGCCAGCAGTCCCCTCGCCTTCGGGACACCTCAGTATTTT CASSPLAFGTPQYF
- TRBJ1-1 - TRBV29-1 TGCAGCGTTGTCGTGTTAGGGGCGAACACTGAAGCTTTCTTT CSVVVLGANTEAFF
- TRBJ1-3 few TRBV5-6 TGTGCCAGCAGCTTTGGGACTACGGGGGGAAACACCATATATTTT CASSFGTTGGNTIYF
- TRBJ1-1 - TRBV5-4 TGTGCCAGCAGCTTGGATCAGGGGCGGCACACTGAAGCTTTCTTT CASSLDQGRHTEAFF
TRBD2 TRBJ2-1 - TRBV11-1 TGTGCCAGCAGCTTCCCGGTAGCGGGGAGGGCCGTCCCTGAGCAGTTCTTC CASSFPVAGRAVPEQFF
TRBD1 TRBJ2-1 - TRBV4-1 TGCGCCAGCAGCCAAGGCCGACAGGGTTTTATCAATGAGCAGTTCTTC CASSQGRQGFINEQFF
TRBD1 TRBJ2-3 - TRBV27 TGTGCCAGCAGCGTGCACAGGGGGACAAAGGGAAGCACAGATACGCAGTATTTT CASSVHRGTKGSTDTQYF
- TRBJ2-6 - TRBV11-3 TGTGCCAGCAGCAGGGGTGGGGCCAACGTCCTGACTTTC CASSRGGANVLTF
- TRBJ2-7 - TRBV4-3 TGCGCCAGCAGCCAAGATCCACAGGAGTCAAAACACTACGAGCAGTACTTC CASSQDPQESKHYEQYF
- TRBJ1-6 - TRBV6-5 TGTGCCAGCGCACGTTCCTCCTATGATTCACCCCTCCACTTT CASARSSYDSPLHF
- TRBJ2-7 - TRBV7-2 TGTGCCAGCAGCTTAAGGAGTTACGAGCAGTACTTC CASSLRSYEQYF
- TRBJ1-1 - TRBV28 TGTGCCAGCAGTTTGAGATACACTGAAGCTTTCTTT CASSLRYTEAFF
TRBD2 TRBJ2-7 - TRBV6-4 TGTGCCAGCAGTATTCTAGCGGAGCCTGAGGCTCCCAACTCCTACGAGCAGTACTTC CASSILAEPEAPNSYEQYF
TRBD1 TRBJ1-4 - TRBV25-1 TGTGCCAGCAGTGAACACACCGGACAGGACGCAACTAATGAAAAACTGTTTTTT CASSEHTGQDATNEKLFF